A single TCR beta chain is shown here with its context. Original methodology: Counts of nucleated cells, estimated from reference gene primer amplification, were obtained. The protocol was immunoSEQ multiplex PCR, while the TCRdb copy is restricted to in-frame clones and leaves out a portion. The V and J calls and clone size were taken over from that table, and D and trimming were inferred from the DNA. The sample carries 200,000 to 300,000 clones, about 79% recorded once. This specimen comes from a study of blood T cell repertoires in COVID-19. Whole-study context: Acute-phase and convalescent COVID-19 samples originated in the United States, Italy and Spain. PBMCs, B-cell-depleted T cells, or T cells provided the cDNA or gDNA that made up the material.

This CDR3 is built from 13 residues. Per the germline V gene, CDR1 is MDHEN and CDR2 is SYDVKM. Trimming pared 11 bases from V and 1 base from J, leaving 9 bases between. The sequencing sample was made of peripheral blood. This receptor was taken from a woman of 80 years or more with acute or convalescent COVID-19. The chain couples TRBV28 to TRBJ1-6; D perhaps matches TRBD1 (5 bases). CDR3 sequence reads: CASGRSYNSPLHF. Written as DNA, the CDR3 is TGTGCCTCAGGGAGGTCCTATAATTCACCCCTCCACTTT.